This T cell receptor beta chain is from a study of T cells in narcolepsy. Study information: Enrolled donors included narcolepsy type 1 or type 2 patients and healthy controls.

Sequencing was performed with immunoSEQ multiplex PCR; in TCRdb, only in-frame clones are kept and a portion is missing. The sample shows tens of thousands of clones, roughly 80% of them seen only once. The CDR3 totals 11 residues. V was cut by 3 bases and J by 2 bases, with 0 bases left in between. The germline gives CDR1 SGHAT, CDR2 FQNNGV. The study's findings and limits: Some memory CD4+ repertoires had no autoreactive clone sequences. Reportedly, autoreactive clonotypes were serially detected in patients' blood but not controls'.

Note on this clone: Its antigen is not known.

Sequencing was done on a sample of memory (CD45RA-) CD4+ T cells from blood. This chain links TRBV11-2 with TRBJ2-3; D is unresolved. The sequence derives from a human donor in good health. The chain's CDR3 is CASSFTDTQYF. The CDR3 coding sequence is TGTGCCAGCAGCTTCACAGATACGCAGTATTTT. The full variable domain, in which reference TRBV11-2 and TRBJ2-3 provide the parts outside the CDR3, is EAGVAQSPRYKIIEKRQSVAFWCNPISGHATLYWYQQILGQGPKLLIQFQNNGVVDDSQLPKDRFSAERLKGVDSTLKIQPAKLEDSAVYLCASSFTDTQYFGPGTRLTVL.